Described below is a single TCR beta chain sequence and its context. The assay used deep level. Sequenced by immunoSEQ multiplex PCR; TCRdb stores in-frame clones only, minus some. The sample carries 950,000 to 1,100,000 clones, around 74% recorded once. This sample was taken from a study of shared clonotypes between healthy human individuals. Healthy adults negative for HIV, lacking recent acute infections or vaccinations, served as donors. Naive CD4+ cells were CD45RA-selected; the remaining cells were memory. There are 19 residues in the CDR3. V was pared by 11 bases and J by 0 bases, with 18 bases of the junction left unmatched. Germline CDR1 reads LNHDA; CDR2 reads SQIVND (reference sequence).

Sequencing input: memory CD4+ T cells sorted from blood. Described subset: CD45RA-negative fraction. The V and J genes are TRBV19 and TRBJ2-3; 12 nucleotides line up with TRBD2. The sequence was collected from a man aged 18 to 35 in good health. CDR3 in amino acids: CASTPGLAGTVTSTDTQYF. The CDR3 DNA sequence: TGTGCCTCAACTCCCGGACTAGCGGGGACCGTTACTAGCACAGATACGCAGTATTTT.